Listed below are T cell receptor beta chains from one sample, sequenced in a study of low-dose radiotherapy and immunotherapy resistance in tumors. TCRdb re-analysed the reads in MiXCR, keeping a single row per CDR3 protein. The sample yields 65,000 to 85,000 distinct CDR3 sequences, around a sixth seen once. The specimen was PBMCs, collected after low-dose radiotherapy plus immunotherapy. Receptors were obtained from a male donor with prostate cancer. Each CDR3 is given with its conserved first and last residue. D genes are given only for firm matches. Part of the rows lack a size; the others show once, few, many or a class for expanded clones.

abundance	d_gene	j_gene	len	v_gene	CDR3nt	CDR3aa
NA	TRBD1	TRBJ2-2	18	TRBV6-5	TGTGCCAGCAGTTACTCAAGGACAGGGGGCGAGACCACCGGGGAGCTGTTTTTT	CASSYSRTGGETTGELFF
few	NA	TRBJ1-2	13	TRBV28	TGTGCCAGCAGTTTAAACGGAGACTATGGCTACACCTTC	CASSLNGDYGYTF
many	NA	TRBJ1-5	13	TRBV24-1	TGTGCCACCTCCCTGGGAGGGGAAGGGCCCCAGCATTTT	CATSLGGEGPQHF
once	TRBD1	TRBJ1-6	17	TRBV3-1	TGTGCCAGCAGCCAAGGTGGACCGGGACAGGTCGGAGGGGCCCTCCACTTT	CASSQGGPGQVGGALHF
many	NA	TRBJ2-2	13	TRBV5-1	TGCGCCAGCAGCCAGGGGAACACCGGGGAGCTGTTTTTT	CASSQGNTGELFF
many	NA	TRBJ2-3	13	TRBV29-1	TGCAGCACGGGGGCAGACTCCACAGATACGCAGTATTTT	CSTGADSTDTQYF
many	NA	TRBJ1-1	16	TRBV7-2	TGTGCCAGCAGCCGTTACAGGGCGGTTGGATCCACTGAAGCTTTCTTT	CASSRYRAVGSTEAFF
many	NA	TRBJ2-5	16	TRBV7-2	TGTGCCAGCAGCTTAGTACCCGCGGTGGTACAAGAGACCCAGTACTTC	CASSLVPAVVQETQYF
many	NA	TRBJ1-5	15	TRBV10-3	TGTGCCATCAGTGAGTCACGTACGAGCAATCAGCCCCAGCATTTT	CAISESRTSNQPQHF
many	NA	TRBJ2-7	12	TRBV20-1	TGCAGTGCCCCCAGGTCATCCTACGAGCAGTACTTC	CSAPRSSYEQYF
NA	NA	TRBJ1-1	14	TRBV5-1	TGCGCCAGCAGCGAGGGTCTTGGGAACACTGAAGCTTTCTTT	CASSEGLGNTEAFF
many	NA	TRBJ1-1	16	TRBV27	TGTGCCAGCAGTCGTACCCGGGACATACGATTCGCTGAAGCTTTCTTT	CASSRTRDIRFAEAFF
NA	TRBD2	TRBJ2-1	13	TRBV7-8	TGTGCCAGCAGCTTTGGGACTAGGGAGACCCAGTTCTTC	CASSFGTRETQFF
many	NA	TRBJ1-1	15	TRBV6-5	TGTGCCAGCAGGATTGGGGGCATTCTTAACACTGAAGCTTTCTTT	CASRIGGILNTEAFF
many	NA	TRBJ1-1	15	TRBV20-1	TGCAGTGCTAGAGATTTAGGCGGGGTGAACACTGAAGCTTTCTTT	CSARDLGGVNTEAFF
many	NA	TRBJ2-1	19	TRBV4-2	TGTGCCAGCAGCCAAGAGGGGGCATGGGTTTATAGCTCCTACAATGAGCAGTTCTTC	CASSQEGAWVYSSYNEQFF
many	TRBD2	TRBJ2-1	15	TRBV28	TGTGCCAGCAGTCCTAGCGGGAGGTTTTACAATGAGCAGTTCTTC	CASSPSGRFYNEQFF
many	NA	TRBJ2-7	14	TRBV28	TGTGCCAGCAGCTCTCTCCCCGCCTCCTACGAGCAGTACTTC	CASSSLPASYEQYF
many	NA	TRBJ1-2	14	TRBV3-1	TGTGCCAGCAGCCAAGCCGGGAAAGTCGAAGGCTACACCTTC	CASSQAGKVEGYTF
many	NA	TRBJ2-1	14	TRBV9	TGTGCCAGCAGCGTAGAAGCGGCCTACAATGAGCAGTTCTTC	CASSVEAAYNEQFF
few	NA	TRBJ1-2	14	TRBV19	TGTGCCAGTAGTATAACGTCGGCAGGGGCCGGCTACACCTTC	CASSITSAGAGYTF
many	NA	TRBJ2-5	13	TRBV10-3	TGTGCCATCAGTGAAGGAGGGTTGGGGACCCAGTACTTC	CAISEGGLGTQYF
NA	TRBD2	TRBJ2-1	17	TRBV7-2	TGTGCCAGCAGTTTCGGACTAGCGGGAGTGGGGAACAATGAGCAGTTCTTC	CASSFGLAGVGNNEQFF
NA	NA	TRBJ2-7	13	TRBV19	TGTGCCAGTAGTACGACAGGCTCCTACGAGCAGTACTTC	CASSTTGSYEQYF
many	NA	TRBJ1-4	15	TRBV7-2	TGTGCCAGCAGCTTAGTTGCAGGGCCTAATGAAAAACTGTTTTTT	CASSLVAGPNEKLFF
many	NA	TRBJ1-5	14	TRBV20-1	TGCAGTGCTAGAGAGGGAGGGAGGAGTCAGCCCCAGCATTTT	CSAREGGRSQPQHF
many	TRBD2	TRBJ2-7	18	TRBV28	TGTGCCAGCAGTCCTACAAGACTAGCGGGCTGGTTATCCTACGAGCAGTACTTC	CASSPTRLAGWLSYEQYF
many	NA	TRBJ1-3	15	TRBV5-4	TGTGCCAGCAGCTTGAAGGGATTGGGTGGAAACACCATATATTTT	CASSLKGLGGNTIYF
many	TRBD2	TRBJ2-7	13	TRBV6-5	TGTGCCAGCAGGACTAGCGGGAGGGGCGAGCAGTACTTC	CASRTSGRGEQYF
NA	NA	TRBJ2-1	15	TRBV15	TGTGCCACCAGCAGAGATGACGGCTCCTACAATGAGCAGTTCTTC	CATSRDDGSYNEQFF
NA	NA	TRBJ2-5	14	TRBV7-2	TGTGCCAGCAGCTTTGCCCTGGGAGGAGAGACCCAGTACTTC	CASSFALGGETQYF
many	TRBD2	TRBJ2-1	18	TRBV7-2	TGTGCCAGCAGCTTAAGGGGACTAGCGGGAGGTCTTAGCAATGAGCAGTTCTTC	CASSLRGLAGGLSNEQFF
many	TRBD2	TRBJ2-1	14	TRBV9	TGTGCCAGCAGCGCCCAGGTGCGGGAGGATGAGCAGTTCTTC	CASSAQVREDEQFF
NA	NA	TRBJ2-5	16	TRBV7-2	TGTGCCAGCAGCTTCCCGTCCAGGGAGGAGTTGGAGACCCAGTACTTC	CASSFPSREELETQYF
many	NA	TRBJ1-5	16	TRBV7-9	TGTGCCAGCAGCCCAAAAGGCCTACTCAACAATCAGCCCCAGCATTTT	CASSPKGLLNNQPQHF
many	TRBD1	TRBJ2-5	14	TRBV20-1	TGCAGTGCATCAGACAGGGGGTCCCAAGAGACCCAGTACTTC	CSASDRGSQETQYF
many	NA	TRBJ2-1	14	TRBV27	TGTGCCAGCAGTTTAGGAGCGGACTACAATGAGCAGTTCTTC	CASSLGADYNEQFF
many	TRBD1	TRBJ2-1	16	TRBV28	TGTGCCAGCAGTCCAAATTCCGGGACAGTTTACAATGAGCAGTTCTTC	CASSPNSGTVYNEQFF
many	TRBD1	TRBJ2-3	16	TRBV12-3/TRBV12-4	TGTGCCAGCAGGTCCCAGGGGGCCGGGCGGCAGTATACGCAGTATTTT	CASRSQGAGRQYTQYF
NA	NA	TRBJ2-3	14	TRBV28	TGTGCCAGCAGTCCTCAGGCGGGGCGAGATACGCAGTATTTT	CASSPQAGRDTQYF
many	TRBD2	TRBJ2-1	16	TRBV19	TGTGCCAGTAGTAAAGGACTAGCGGATGACTACAATGAGCAGTTCTTC	CASSKGLADDYNEQFF
many	NA	TRBJ2-7	13	TRBV12-3/TRBV12-4	TGTGCCAGCAACTCGGGCAGGGGCTACGAGCAGTACTTC	CASNSGRGYEQYF
many	NA	TRBJ2-3	15	TRBV5-5	TGTGCCAGCAGCTTGGAGGAGTATAGCACAGATACGCAGTATTTT	CASSLEEYSTDTQYF
many	TRBD1	TRBJ2-5	16	TRBV5-1	TGCGCCAGCAGCTGGGGGACAGGGGTCAGTGGAGAGACCCAGTACTTC	CASSWGTGVSGETQYF
many	NA	TRBJ1-6	14	TRBV12-3/TRBV12-4	TGTGCCAGCCACGCGGAGGGGGGTGGTTCACCCCTCCACTTT	CASHAEGGGSPLHF
many	TRBD2	TRBJ2-7	14	TRBV19	TGTGCCAGTAGTGGGCCTAGCGGATCCTACGAGCAGTACTTC	CASSGPSGSYEQYF